This passage covers 26 T cell receptor beta chains from one sample sequenced in a study of T cell responses to AZD1222 COVID-19 vaccine. TCRdb keeps only in-frame clones here, not all; method: immunoSEQ multiplex PCR. The sample has 55,000 to 65,000 clones; 75% to 90% are singletons. Sequences were derived from peripheral blood, sampled on day 0 of AZD1222 vaccination. These receptors were collected from an adult in good health.

This chain connects TRBV19 to TRBJ1-5, with 7 bases fitting TRBD1. Trimming removed 4 bases from V and 0 bases from J; junction bases left unmatched: 3. The germline CDR1 and CDR2 sequences are LNHDA and SQIVND (reference sequence). The CDR3 is 15 amino acids. Here the CDR3 DNA reads TGTGCCAGTAGTAAAGGGACAGTTAGCAATCAGCCCCAGCATTTT. As protein: CASSKGTVSNQPQHF.

V gene TRBV5-4 combines with J gene TRBJ1-1; 8 bases match TRBD1. CDR1 is SGHNT and CDR2 is YYREEE in the germline V gene (reference sequence). The CDR3 covers 13 residues. CDR3 sequence: CAAQGAPDTEAFF. The CDR3 DNA reads TGTGCGGCCCAGGGGGCGCCGGACACTGAAGCTTTCTTT.

This clone came up a few times. The J gene is TRBJ2-7, the V gene TRBV7-9; 9 bases align to TRBD1. Germline CDR1 is SEHNR and CDR2 is FQNEAQ (reference sequence). J gave up 5 bases and V 5 bases, and 13 bases lay outside the gene matches. The CDR3 covers 16 residues. The CDR3 nucleotides are TGTGCCAGCAGCCCCCGGGACAGGGAAGTCGACGACGAGCAGTACTTC. Translation: CASSPRDREVDDEQYF.

The chain employs TRBV18 and TRBJ1-5, with D possibly matching TRBD1 (6 bases). Trimming took 4 bases from V and 0 from J, leaving 10 bases between them. Germline V gene sequence: CDR1 KGHSH, CDR2 LQKENI. The CDR3 has 15 amino acids. DNA for the CDR3: TGTGCCAGCTCACTGAGGACAGATAGCAATCAGCCCCAGCATTTT. Its protein is CASSLRTDSNQPQHF.

This rearrangement joins TRBV28 to TRBJ2-1; 9 bases agree with TRBD1. This CDR3 comprises 13 residues. Germline V gene sequence: CDR1 MDHEN, CDR2 SYDVKM. V lost 5 bases, J lost 9 bases, and 5 bases stayed unmatched. This chain's CDR3 is CASSQDRGSEQFF. CDR3 coding DNA: TGTGCCAGCAGTCAGGACAGGGGAAGTGAGCAGTTCTTC.

This clone appeared once. The chain employs TRBV5-5 and TRBJ2-2, with 8 bases identical to TRBD2. Per germline, CDR1 SGHKS and CDR2 YYEKEE (reference sequence). V was clipped by 5 bases and J by 3 bases; unmatched bases: 15. The CDR3 extends over 18 amino acids. The CDR3 spells CASRISPGGDIDTGELFF. For the CDR3, the DNA is TGTGCCAGCAGGATTAGCCCGGGAGGGGACATTGACACCGGGGAGCTGTTTTTT.

The rearrangement joins TRBV6-5 to TRBJ2-7, with a weak D call TRBD1 (7 bases). Per germline, CDR1 MNHEY and CDR2 SVGAGI. Trimming shortened V by 6 bases and J by 2 bases, and 14 bases separated the two germline ends. The length of the CDR3 is 14 residues. The CDR3 region is CASSRQGLTYEQYF. Here the CDR3 DNA reads TGTGCCAGCAGCCGACAGGGACTTACCTACGAGCAGTACTTC.

This clone showed up just once. The CDR3 DNA follows: TGTGCCAGCAGCTTGACAGGGTTGGAGACCCAGTACTTC. It yields the protein CASSLTGLETQYF. V usage is TRBV5-6 and J usage is TRBJ2-5, with D tentatively TRBD1 (6 bases). Germline V gives CDR1 SGHDT, CDR2 YYEEEE. The CDR3 covers 13 residues. V was cut by 1 base and J by 5 bases, with 9 bases left in between.

The chain is built from TRBV28 and TRBJ1-5, with TRBD1 matching 7 bases. The junction had 1 base not matched to a gene; V was cut back by 2 bases and J by 3 bases. This CDR3 has 14 amino acids. Germline V lookup: CDR1 MDHEN, CDR2 SYDVKM. CDR3: CASSLGQVNQPQHF. The CDR3 region has the DNA TGTGCCAGCAGTTTAGGACAGGTCAATCAGCCCCAGCATTTT.

The V call is TRBV9, the J call TRBJ2-3, with 8 bases identical to TRBD2. Germline-derived CDR1 and CDR2 are SGDLS and YYNGEE. After removal of 5 bases from V and 2 bases from J, the junction contained 4 bases not matched to a gene. This CDR3 is 14 amino acids long. The CDR3: CASSPSGHTDTQYF. The DNA for the CDR3 is TGTGCCAGCAGTCCTAGCGGGCACACAGATACGCAGTATTTT.

This rearrangement joins TRBV28 to TRBJ2-1, with 7 bases matching TRBD1. CDR3 length equals 15 residues. Trimming at V came to 6 bases and at J to 7 bases, leaving 12 bases not matched to a gene. The germline V gene encodes CDR1 MDHEN and CDR2 SYDVKM. CDR3 protein: CASSRRQGNVNEQFF. The CDR3 region has the DNA TGTGCCAGCAGCCGAAGACAGGGTAACGTAAATGAGCAGTTCTTC. The whole variable domain, remainder taken from reference TRBV28 and TRBJ2-1, is DVKVTQSSRYLVKRTGEKVFLECVQDMDHENMFWYRQDPGLGLRLIYFSYDVKMKEKGDIPEGYSVSREKKERFSLILESASTNQTSMYLCASSRRQGNVNEQFFGPGTRLTVL.

The chain employs TRBV18 and TRBJ2-7, with 8 nucleotides matching TRBD2. V was pared by 2 bases and J by 2 bases, with 2 bases of the junction left unmatched. The germline V gene encodes CDR1 KGHSH and CDR2 LQKENI. The CDR3 covers 14 residues. CDR3 loop: CASSPSGGAYEQYF. CDR3 sequence (DNA): TGTGCCAGCTCACCATCCGGGGGGGCCTACGAGCAGTACTTC.

This chain uses TRBV4-1 with TRBJ1-6; 9 nucleotides line up with TRBD1. Looked up from germline, CDR1 is MGHRA and CDR2 is YSYEKL. This CDR3 comprises 16 residues. V lost 3 bases, J lost 10 bases, and 10 bases stayed unmatched. CDR3 sequence: CASSQDTGGARSPLHF. CDR3 coding DNA: TGCGCCAGCAGCCAGGATACAGGGGGCGCAAGGTCACCCCTCCACTTT.

The chain has TRBV6-6 and TRBJ2-3, with D perhaps matching TRBD1 (5 bases). The CDR3 has 13 amino acids. Germline V lookup: CDR1 MNHNY, CDR2 SVGAGI (reference sequence). Trimming took 1 base from V and 4 from J, leaving 6 bases between them. This CDR3 reads CASSYLGPDTQYF. The CDR3 nucleotides are TGTGCCAGCAGTTACTTGGGGCCAGATACGCAGTATTTT.

This chain links TRBV14 with TRBJ2-7; 13 nucleotides align to TRBD2. The length of the CDR3 is 16 residues. Per the germline V gene, CDR1 is SGHDN and CDR2 is FVKESK. Trimming at V came to 4 bases and at J to 1 base, leaving 4 bases not matched to a gene. The CDR3 sequence is CASSLRTSGGSYEQYF. CDR3 nucleotides: TGTGCCAGCAGCCTCCGGACTAGCGGGGGATCCTACGAGCAGTACTTC.

The chain uses TRBV5-4 and TRBJ2-7, with 9 bases matching TRBD2. The CDR3 consists of 15 residues. Germline CDR1 reads SGHNT; CDR2 reads YYREEE (reference sequence). Losses at the gene ends were 0 bases for V and 4 bases for J; bases not matched to a gene: 5. Here the CDR3 reads CASSLGSGGFYEQYF. The CDR3, as DNA: TGTGCCAGCAGCTTGGGTAGCGGGGGTTTTTACGAGCAGTACTTC.

In nucleotides, the CDR3 is TGTGCCAGCAGTCTTGGAATTCTGAGGGGCCCCGAAACCGGGGAGCTGTTTTTT. It translates to CASSLGILRGPETGELFF. V gene TRBV5-4 combines with J gene TRBJ2-2; D is tentatively TRBD1 or TRBD2 (5 bases each). CDR1 and CDR2 from the germline V gene are SGHNT and YYREEE (reference sequence). CDR3 size: 18 residues. With 5 bases removed from V and 5 bases from J, the gap between germline ends came to 25 bases.

The chain carries TRBV5-4 and TRBJ1-2; D possibly corresponds to TRBD1 (6 bases). The CDR3 has 12 residues. Germline CDR1 reads SGHNT; CDR2 reads YYREEE (reference sequence). The V end was cut by 4 bases, the J end by 7 bases, with 11 bases between. CDR3 residues: CASSPTGFGYTF. The CDR3 bases are TGTGCCAGCAGCCCCACAGGGTTTGGCTACACCTTC.

The chain is built from TRBV14 and TRBJ2-7; 10 bases align to TRBD1. The trim removed 1 base at V and 0 bases at J, leaving 6 bases unmatched. Germline lookup yields CDR1 SGHDN and CDR2 FVKESK. This CDR3 has 17 amino acids. CDR3 sequence: CASSQAPGDRGSYEQYF. CDR3 DNA sequence: TGTGCCAGCAGCCAAGCTCCAGGGGACAGGGGCTCCTACGAGCAGTACTTC.

The table lists this clone with a few counts. V usage is TRBV11-2 and J usage is TRBJ1-1; possibly TRBD1 for D (6 bases). V lost 5 bases and J 1 base, leaving 20 bases between the germline ends. CDR1 and CDR2 (germline): SGHAT, FQNNGV. The CDR3 has 17 residues. In nucleotides, the CDR3 is TGTGCCAGCAGCCCCGGTCGGACAGCCGGGACGAACACTGAAGCTTTCTTT. Residues: CASSPGRTAGTNTEAFF.

This sequence joins TRBV9 and TRBJ1-1; a possible D gene is TRBD1 (5 bases). This CDR3 has 15 amino acids. Germline CDR1 is SGDLS and CDR2 is YYNGEE. Trimming left V 4 bases short and J 5 bases short, with 18 bases between. The CDR3 sequence is CASSPDQGLGTEAFF. CDR3 in DNA: TGTGCCAGCAGCCCAGATCAGGGCTTAGGAACTGAAGCTTTCTTT.

This chain links TRBV28 with TRBJ1-3; tentative D call: TRBD1 (5 bases). Trimming left V 6 bases short and J 1 base short, with 10 bases between. The CDR3 spans 14 residues. Germline lookup yields CDR1 MDHEN and CDR2 SYDVKM. This CDR3 is CASRPGSSGNTIYF. The CDR3 bases are TGTGCCAGCAGACCAGGGTCGTCTGGAAACACCATATATTTT.

This clone was seen only a few times. This chain uses TRBV6-1 with TRBJ2-3; D is unclear. Germline assignment: CDR1 MNHNS and CDR2 SASEGT. V lost 2 bases and J 4 bases, leaving 13 bases between the germline ends. This CDR3 spans 15 amino acids. CDR3 in amino acids: CASSEKAASSDTQYF. The DNA of the CDR3 is TGTGCCAGCAGTGAAAAGGCGGCGTCCTCAGATACGCAGTATTTT.

J is TRBJ1-1 and V is TRBV5-1, with 7 bases fitting TRBD1. V dropped 0 bases and J dropped 2; count of bases not matched to a gene: 4. There are 15 residues in the CDR3. Germline values: CDR1 SGHRS, CDR2 YFSETQ. DNA of the CDR3: TGCGCCAGCAGCTTGGCAGGGGGGATAAACACTGAAGCTTTCTTT. It specifies CASSLAGGINTEAFF. The full variable domain, rest sourced from reference TRBV5-1 and TRBJ1-1, is KAGVTQTPRYLIKTRGQQVTLSCSPISGHRSVSWYQQTPGQGLQFLFEYFSETQRNKGNFPGRFSGRQFSNSRSEMNVSTLELGDSALYLCASSLAGGINTEAFFGQGTRLTVV.

The V gene is TRBV28, the J gene TRBJ1-5; D remains unclear. This CDR3 has 14 residues. Germline V gives CDR1 MDHEN, CDR2 SYDVKM. Deletions cut 6 bases from V and 4 bases from J, with 13 bases between. In DNA form, the CDR3 reads TGTGCCAGCAGCTCTCTCTTGGGGAATCAGCCCCAGCATTTT. It yields the protein CASSSLLGNQPQHF.

The chain uses TRBV12-3 or TRBV12-4 and TRBJ1-1; D gene uncertain. V was shortened by 6 bases and J by 4 bases, with 9 bases between the two germline ends. The CDR3 contains 12 residues. CDR3 DNA sequence: TGTGCCAGCAGAGGTGAGATCACTGAAGCTTTCTTT. Translating gives CASRGEITEAFF.